This T cell receptor (beta chain) is from a study of cytomegalovirus exposure and HLA in healthy donors. Study as a whole: There were tens of millions of unique TCRs (from HLA-typed donors) in an early data release. Study conclusions and caveats: Highest at DRB1 and lowest at HLA-C, TCR association rates differed among HLA loci in a later analysis.

J was trimmed by 5 bases and V by 3 bases; bases with no gene match: 9. The CDR3 loop spans 15 amino acids. Germline lookup yields CDR1 MNHEY and CDR2 SMNVEV (reference sequence). On this clone itself: The target antigen is unknown.

Amplification used 60 Vbeta primers and 13 Jbeta primers. Profiling relied on immunoSEQ multiplex PCR, and the TCRdb table lists in-frame clones only, not all of them. The table records some 160,000 clones, 77% of them present only once. The chain recombines TRBV27 with TRBJ1-2, with 7 bases aligning to TRBD1. Source material: PBMCs. The source of this sequence is a woman aged 25 to 39 in good health and CMV-seronegative. The CDR3 reads CASSLDGQANYGYTF. The CDR3 DNA is TGTGCCAGCAGTTTGGATGGACAGGCCAATTATGGCTACACCTTC.